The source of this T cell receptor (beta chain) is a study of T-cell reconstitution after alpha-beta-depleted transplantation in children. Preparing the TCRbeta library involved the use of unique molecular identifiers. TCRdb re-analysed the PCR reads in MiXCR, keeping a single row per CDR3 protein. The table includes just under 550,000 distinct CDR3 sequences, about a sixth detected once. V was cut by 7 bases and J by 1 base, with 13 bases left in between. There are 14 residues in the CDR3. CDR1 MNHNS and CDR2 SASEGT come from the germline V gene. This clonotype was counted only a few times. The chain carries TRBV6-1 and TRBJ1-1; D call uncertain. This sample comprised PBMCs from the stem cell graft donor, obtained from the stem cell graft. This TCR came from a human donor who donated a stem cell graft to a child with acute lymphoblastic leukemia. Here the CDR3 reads CASTINRGNTEAFF. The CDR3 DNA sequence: TGTGCCAGCACCATAAACCGGGGGAACACTGAAGCTTTCTTT.